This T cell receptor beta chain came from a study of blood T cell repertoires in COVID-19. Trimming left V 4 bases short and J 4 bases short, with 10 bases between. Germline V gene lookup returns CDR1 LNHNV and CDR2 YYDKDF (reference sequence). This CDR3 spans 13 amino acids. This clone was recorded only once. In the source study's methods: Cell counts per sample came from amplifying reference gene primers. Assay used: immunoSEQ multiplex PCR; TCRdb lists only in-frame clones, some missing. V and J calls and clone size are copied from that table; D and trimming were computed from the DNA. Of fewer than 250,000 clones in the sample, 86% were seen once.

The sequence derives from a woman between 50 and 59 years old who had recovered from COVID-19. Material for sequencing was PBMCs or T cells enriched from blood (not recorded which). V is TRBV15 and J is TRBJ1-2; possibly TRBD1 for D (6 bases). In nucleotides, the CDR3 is TGTGCCACCAGCACAACAGGGTTCTATGGCTACACCTTC. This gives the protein CATSTTGFYGYTF.